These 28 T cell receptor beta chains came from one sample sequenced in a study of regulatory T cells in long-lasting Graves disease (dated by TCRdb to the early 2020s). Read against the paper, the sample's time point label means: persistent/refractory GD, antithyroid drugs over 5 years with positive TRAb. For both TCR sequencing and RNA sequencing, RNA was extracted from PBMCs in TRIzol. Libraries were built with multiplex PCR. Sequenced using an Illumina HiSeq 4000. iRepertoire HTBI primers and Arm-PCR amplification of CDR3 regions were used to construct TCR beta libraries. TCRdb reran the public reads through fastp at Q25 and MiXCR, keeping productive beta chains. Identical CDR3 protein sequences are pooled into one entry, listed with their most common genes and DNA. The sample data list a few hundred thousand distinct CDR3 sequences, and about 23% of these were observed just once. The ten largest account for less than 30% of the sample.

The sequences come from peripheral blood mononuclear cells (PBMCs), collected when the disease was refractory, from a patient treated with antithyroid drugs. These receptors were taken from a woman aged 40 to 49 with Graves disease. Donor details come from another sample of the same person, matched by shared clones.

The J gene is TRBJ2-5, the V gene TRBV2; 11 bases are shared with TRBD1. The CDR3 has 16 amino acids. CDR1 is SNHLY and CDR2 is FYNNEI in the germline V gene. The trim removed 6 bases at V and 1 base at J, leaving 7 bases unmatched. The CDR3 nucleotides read TGTGCCAGCAGAGGGGGGACAGGGGGGCCCCAAGAGACCCAGTACTTC. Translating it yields CASRGGTGGPQETQYF. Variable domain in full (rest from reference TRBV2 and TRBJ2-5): EPEVTQTPSHQVTQMGQEVILRCVPISNHLYFYWYRQILGQKVEFLVSFYNNEISEKSEIFDDQFSVERPDGSNFTLKIRSTKLEDSAMYFCASRGGTGGPQETQYFGPGTRLLVL.

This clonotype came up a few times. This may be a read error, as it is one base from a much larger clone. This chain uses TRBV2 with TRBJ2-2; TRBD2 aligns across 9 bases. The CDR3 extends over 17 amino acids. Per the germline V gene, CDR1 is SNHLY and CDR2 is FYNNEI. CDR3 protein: CASSDSLAGIPTGELSF. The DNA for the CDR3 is TGTGCCAGCAGTGACTCCCTAGCGGGAATACCCACCGGGGAGCTGTCTTTT. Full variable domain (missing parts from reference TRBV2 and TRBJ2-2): EPEVTQTPSHQVTQMGQEVILRCVPISNHLYFYWYRQILGQKVEFLVSFYNNEISEKSEIFDDQFSVERPDGSNFTLKIRSTKLEDSAMYFCASSDSLAGIPTGELSFGEGSRLTVL.

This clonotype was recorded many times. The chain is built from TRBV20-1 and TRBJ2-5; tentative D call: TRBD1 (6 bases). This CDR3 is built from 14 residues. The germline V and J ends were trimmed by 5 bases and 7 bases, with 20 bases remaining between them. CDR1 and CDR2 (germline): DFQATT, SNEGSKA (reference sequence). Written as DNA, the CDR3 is TGCAGTGCTCAACCGGGCAGGGGCGCCGTGACCCAGTACTTC. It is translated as CSAQPGRGAVTQYF.

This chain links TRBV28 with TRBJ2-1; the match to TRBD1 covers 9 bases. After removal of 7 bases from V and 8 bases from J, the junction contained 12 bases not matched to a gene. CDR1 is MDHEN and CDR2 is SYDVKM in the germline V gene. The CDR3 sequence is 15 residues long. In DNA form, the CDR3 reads TGTGCCAGCACGTCGACAGGGGGTCATGAATATGAGCAGTTCTTC. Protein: CASTSTGGHEYEQFF.

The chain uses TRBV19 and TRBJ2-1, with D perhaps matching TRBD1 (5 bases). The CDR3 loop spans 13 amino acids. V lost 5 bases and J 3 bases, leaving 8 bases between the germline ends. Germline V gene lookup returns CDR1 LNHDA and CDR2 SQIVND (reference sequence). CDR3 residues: CASSPRDYNEQFF. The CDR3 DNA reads TGTGCCAGTAGTCCCAGGGACTACAATGAGCAGTTCTTC.

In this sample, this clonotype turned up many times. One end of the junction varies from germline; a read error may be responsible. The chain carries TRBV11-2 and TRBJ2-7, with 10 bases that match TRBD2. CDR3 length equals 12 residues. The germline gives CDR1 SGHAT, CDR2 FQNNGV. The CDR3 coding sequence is TGTGCCAGCAGCCGTCAGCGGGAGGGCCCCAACTTC. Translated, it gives CASSRQREGPNF. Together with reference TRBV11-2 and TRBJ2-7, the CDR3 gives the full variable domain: EAGVAQSPRYKIIEKRQSVAFWCNPISGHATLYWYQQILGQGPKLLIQFQNNGVVDDSQLPKDRFSAERLKGVDSTLKIQPAKLEDSAVYLCASSRQREGPNFGPGTRLTVT.

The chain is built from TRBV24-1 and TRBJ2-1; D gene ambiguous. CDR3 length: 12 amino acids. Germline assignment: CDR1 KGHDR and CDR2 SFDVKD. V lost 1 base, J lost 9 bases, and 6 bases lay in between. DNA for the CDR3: TGTGCCACCAGTGATTTTAAGGGTGAGCAGTTCTTC. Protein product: CATSDFKGEQFF.

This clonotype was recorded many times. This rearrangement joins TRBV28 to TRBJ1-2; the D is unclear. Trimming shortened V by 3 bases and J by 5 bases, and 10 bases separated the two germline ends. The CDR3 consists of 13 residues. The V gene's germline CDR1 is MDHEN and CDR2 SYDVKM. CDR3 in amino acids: CASSLGQLYGYTF. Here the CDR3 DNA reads TGTGCCAGCAGTTTGGGCCAGTTATATGGCTACACCTTC.

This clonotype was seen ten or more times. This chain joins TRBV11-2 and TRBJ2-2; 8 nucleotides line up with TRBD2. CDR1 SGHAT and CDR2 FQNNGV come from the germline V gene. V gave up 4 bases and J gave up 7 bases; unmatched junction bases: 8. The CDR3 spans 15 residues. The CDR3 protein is CASSSERLAGGELFF. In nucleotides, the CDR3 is TGTGCCAGCAGCTCCGAGCGGCTAGCGGGCGGGGAGCTGTTTTTT.

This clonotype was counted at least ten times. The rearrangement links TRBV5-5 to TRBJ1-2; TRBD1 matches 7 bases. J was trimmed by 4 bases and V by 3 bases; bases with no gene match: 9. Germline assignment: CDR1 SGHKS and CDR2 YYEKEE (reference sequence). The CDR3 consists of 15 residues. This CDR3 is CASSSVPGQSYGYTF. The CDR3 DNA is TGTGCCAGCAGCTCCGTTCCGGGACAGAGCTATGGCTACACCTTC. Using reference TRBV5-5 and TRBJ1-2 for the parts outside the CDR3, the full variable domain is DAGVTQSPTHLIKTRGQQVTLRCSPISGHKSVSWYQQVLGQGPQFIFQYYEKEERGRGNFPDRFSARQFPNYSSELNVNALLLGDSALYLCASSSVPGQSYGYTFGSGTRLTVV.

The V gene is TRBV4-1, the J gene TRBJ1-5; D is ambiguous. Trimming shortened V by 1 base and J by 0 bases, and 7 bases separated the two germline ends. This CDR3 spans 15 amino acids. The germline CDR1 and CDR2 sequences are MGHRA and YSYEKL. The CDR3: CASSQVGGSNQPQHF. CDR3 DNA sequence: TGCGCCAGCAGCCAAGTCGGTGGTAGCAATCAGCCCCAGCATTTT.

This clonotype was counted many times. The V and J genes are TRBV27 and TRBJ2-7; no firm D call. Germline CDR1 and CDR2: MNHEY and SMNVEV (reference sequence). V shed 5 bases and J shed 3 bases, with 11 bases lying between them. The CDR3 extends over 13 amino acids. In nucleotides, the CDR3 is TGTGCCAGCAGTCTACTCAGAGGCTACGAGCAGTACTTC. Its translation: CASSLLRGYEQYF.

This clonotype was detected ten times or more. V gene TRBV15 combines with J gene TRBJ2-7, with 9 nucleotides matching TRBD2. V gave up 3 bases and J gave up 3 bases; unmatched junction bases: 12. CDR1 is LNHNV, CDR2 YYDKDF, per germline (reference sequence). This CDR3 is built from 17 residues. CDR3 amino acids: CATSSEDLAGRHYEQYF. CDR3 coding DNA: TGTGCCACCAGCAGTGAGGACCTAGCGGGGCGCCACTACGAGCAGTACTTC.

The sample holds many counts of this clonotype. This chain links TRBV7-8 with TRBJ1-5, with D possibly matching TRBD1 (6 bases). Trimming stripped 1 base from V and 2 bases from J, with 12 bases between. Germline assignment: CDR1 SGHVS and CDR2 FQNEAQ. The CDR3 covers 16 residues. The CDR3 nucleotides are TGTGCCAGCAGCTTAGAGGGGGTTGTAGGCAATCAGCCCCAGCATTTT. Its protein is CASSLEGVVGNQPQHF.

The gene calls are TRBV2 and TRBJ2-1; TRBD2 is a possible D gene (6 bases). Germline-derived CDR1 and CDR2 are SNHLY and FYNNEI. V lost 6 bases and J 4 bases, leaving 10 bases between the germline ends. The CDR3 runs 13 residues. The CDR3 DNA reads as TGTGCCAGCAGAGATAGCGGTTACAATGAGCAGTTCTTC. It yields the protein CASRDSGYNEQFF.

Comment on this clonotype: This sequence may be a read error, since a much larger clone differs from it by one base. The CDR3 is CASSPPTSPLHF. The CDR3 region has the DNA TGTGCCAGCAGTCCCCCCACTTCACCCCTCCACTTT. The gene calls are TRBV12-3 or TRBV12-4 and TRBJ1-6, with unresolved D. This CDR3 comprises 12 residues. The ends were cut back, 5 bases at V and 9 bases at J, with 8 bases in the middle.

The CDR3 DNA is TGTGCCACCCCAGAGGGCATGACGATCTCTGGGGCCAACGTCCTGACTTTC. This gives the protein CATPEGMTISGANVLTF. The V and J genes are TRBV7-8 and TRBJ2-6, with a tentative D call TRBD2 (5 bases). V was clipped by 10 bases and J by 0 bases, with 19 bases between them. The CDR3 length is 17 residues. In germline, CDR1 is SGHVS, CDR2 FQNEAQ.

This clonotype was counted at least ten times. CDR3 sequence: CSASLSGGRETQYF. The CDR3, as DNA: TGCAGTGCTAGCCTCTCAGGGGGCAGGGAGACCCAGTACTTC. The chain uses TRBV20-1 and TRBJ2-5, with 8 bases aligning to TRBD1. Unmatched junction bases numbered 8, after V lost 3 bases and J lost 5 bases. The germline V gene encodes CDR1 DFQATT and CDR2 SNEGSKA (reference sequence). This CDR3 region has 14 residues.

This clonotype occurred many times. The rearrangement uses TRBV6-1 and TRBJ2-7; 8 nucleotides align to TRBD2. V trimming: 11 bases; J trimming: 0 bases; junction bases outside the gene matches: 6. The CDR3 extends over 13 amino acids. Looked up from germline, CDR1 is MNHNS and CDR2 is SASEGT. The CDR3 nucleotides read TGTGCCGGACGAACTAGCGGCTCCTACGAGCAGTACTTC. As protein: CAGRTSGSYEQYF.

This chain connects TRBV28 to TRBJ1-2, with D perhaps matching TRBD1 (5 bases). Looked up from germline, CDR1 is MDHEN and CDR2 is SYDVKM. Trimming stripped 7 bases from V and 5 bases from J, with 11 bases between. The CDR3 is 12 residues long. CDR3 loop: CASTGGVYGYTF. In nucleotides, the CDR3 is TGTGCCAGCACCGGGGGGGTTTATGGCTACACCTTC.

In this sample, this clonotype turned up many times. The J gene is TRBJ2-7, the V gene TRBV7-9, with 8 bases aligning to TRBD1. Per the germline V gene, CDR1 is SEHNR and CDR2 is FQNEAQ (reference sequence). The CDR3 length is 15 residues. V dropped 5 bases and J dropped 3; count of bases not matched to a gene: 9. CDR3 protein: CASSHVGQANYEQYF. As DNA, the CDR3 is TGTGCCAGCAGCCACGTGGGACAGGCGAACTACGAGCAGTACTTC.

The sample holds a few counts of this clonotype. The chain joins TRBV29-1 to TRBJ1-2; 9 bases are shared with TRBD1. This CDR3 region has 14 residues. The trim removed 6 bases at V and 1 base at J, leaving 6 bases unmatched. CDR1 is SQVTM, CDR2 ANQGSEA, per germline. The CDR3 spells CSVGGTGNNYGYTF. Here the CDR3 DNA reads TGCAGCGTCGGCGGGACAGGGAATAACTATGGCTACACCTTC.

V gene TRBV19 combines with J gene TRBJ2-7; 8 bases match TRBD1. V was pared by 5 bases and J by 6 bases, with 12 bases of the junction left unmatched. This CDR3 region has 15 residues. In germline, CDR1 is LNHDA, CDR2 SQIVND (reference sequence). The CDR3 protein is CASSPPGTGRGEQYF. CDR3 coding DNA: TGTGCCAGTAGTCCCCCCGGGACAGGTCGAGGCGAGCAGTACTTC.

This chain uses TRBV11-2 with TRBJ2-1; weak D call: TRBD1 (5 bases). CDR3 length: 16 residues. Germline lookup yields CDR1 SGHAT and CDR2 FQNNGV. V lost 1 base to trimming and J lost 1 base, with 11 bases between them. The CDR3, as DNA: TGTGCCAGCAGCTTAGTGGCAGGGCAATCCTACAATGAGCAGTTCTTC. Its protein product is CASSLVAGQSYNEQFF.

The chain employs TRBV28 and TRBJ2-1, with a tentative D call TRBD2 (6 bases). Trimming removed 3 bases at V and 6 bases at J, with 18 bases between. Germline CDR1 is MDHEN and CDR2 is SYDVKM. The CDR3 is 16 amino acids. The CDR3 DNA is TGTGCCAGCAGTTTTGGGGGTGGTAGCGGCGTCAATGAGCAGTTCTTC. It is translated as CASSFGGGSGVNEQFF.

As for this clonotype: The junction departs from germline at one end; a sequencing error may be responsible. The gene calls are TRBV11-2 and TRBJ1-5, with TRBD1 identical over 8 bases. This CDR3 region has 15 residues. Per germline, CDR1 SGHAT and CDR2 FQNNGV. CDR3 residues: CASGLGDRLNQPQHF. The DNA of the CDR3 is TGTGCCAGCGGCTTAGGGGACAGGCTGAATCAGCCCCAGCATTTT.

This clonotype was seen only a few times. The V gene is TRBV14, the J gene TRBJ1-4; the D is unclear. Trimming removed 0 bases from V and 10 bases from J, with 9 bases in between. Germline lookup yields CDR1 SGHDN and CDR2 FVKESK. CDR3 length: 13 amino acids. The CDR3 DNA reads TGTGCCAGCAGCCAAGATGGTTCGGGAAAACTGTTTTTT. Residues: CASSQDGSGKLFF. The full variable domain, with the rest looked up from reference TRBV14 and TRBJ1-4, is EAGVTQFPSHSVIEKGQTVTLRCDPISGHDNLYWYRRVMGKEIKFLLHFVKESKQDESGMPNNRFLAERTGGTYSTLKVQPAELEDSGVYFCASSQDGSGKLFFGSGTQLSVL.

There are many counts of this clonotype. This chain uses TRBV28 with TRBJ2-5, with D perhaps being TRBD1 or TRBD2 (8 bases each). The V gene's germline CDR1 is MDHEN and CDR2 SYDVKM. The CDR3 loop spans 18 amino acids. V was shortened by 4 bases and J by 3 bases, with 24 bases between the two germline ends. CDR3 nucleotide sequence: TGTGCCAGCAGTTGTCAGGGGGCGCTTGAGCGGGAGAAAGAGACCCAGTACTTC. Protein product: CASSCQGALEREKETQYF.